This T cell receptor beta chain originates from a study of cytomegalovirus exposure and HLA in healthy donors. This CDR3 has 16 residues. Germline V gene sequence: CDR1 MNHEY, CDR2 SVGAGI. The PCR employed 60 Vbeta primers together with 13 Jbeta primers. Profiled with immunoSEQ multiplex PCR; TCRdb holds only in-frame clones, not every one. This table holds under 200,000 clones, about 63% found once. This clone showed up just once. Germline and junction disagree at one end, which may indicate a read error. V and J are TRBV6-5 and TRBJ1-2, with 10 bases matching TRBD1. The sequence was collected from a woman between 40 and 50 years old in good health and CMV-seropositive. Material: PBMCs. This CDR3 is CASSYLRTGGSYGYPF. CDR3 DNA sequence: TGTGCCAGCAGTTACCTTCGGACAGGGGGAAGCTATGGCTACCCCTTC.